This T cell receptor beta chain was observed in a study of regulatory T cells in long-lasting Graves disease (dated by TCRdb to the early 2020s). For the wider study: Newly diagnosed Graves' disease patients had taken antithyroid drugs for less than 3 months. This study used TCR sequencing and RNA sequencing of peripheral blood to compare persistent Graves' disease patients against newly diagnosed Graves' disease patients. The study took place in China and was registered as a clinical trial. A total of 35 or so samples underwent TCR sequencing: around 13 from persistent and around 20 from newly diagnosed Graves' disease patients. Summary of the overall study and its limitations: Lower TCR Shannon entropy and fewer highly expanded clones were observed in persistent Graves' disease patients than in newly diagnosed patients, which suggested clonal expansion. The authors acknowledged the small sample size as a limitation that may reduce accuracy. TRBV28, TRBJ1-2 and TRBJ2-5 were preferentially used in persistent disease, while TRBV20-1 and TRBJ2-1 were favored in newly diagnosed disease. Because the primary lesion, thyroid tissue, could not be accessed, the study looked at peripheral blood alone. A larger number of public clonotypes was shared among persistent patients (fewer than 3,000) than among newly diagnosed patients (around 970). Sequencing and analysis were restricted to the TCR beta chain.

This clonotype was seen a handful of times. This clone's antigen is unknown. One base away there is no much larger clone; base qualities are not given. The library relied on multiplex PCR. The listed sequencing device is Illumina HiSeq 4000. TCR beta libraries were built with iRepertoire HTBI primers and Arm-PCR amplification of CDR3 regions. Before sequencing, the PCR products underwent gel purification. Processing in the source paper ran as follows. A total of around 66 TRBV and 14 TRBJ segments were identified across samples and were used for gene usage analysis of CDR3 amino acid clonotypes. COPE and FqMerger were used to merge the filtered high-quality paired reads into contigs. BLAST was used to align contigs to IMGT TRBV, TRBD and TRBJ reference genes, and CDR3 was defined according to IMGT. Any clonotype with a frequency above 0.1% was counted as a highly expanded clone. Shannon entropy was used to measure repertoire diversity, and the Gini coefficient was used to measure V-J evenness. A clonotype was considered public if more than one individual shared it. TCRdb took the public reads, trimmed them with fastp at Q25, ran MiXCR for clone calling and kept in-frame beta chains. CDR3 protein duplicates are merged, each entry listing the most common genes and DNA. These V and J calls rely on TCRdb rather than the paper's analysis. This sample is represented by around 450,000 distinct CDR3 sequences; under 15% of them were singletons. The ten biggest clones cover 15% to 20% of the sample.

At the junction V is shortened by 2 bases and J by 4 bases; bases outside the gene matches: 6. Including the terminal cysteine and phenylalanine, the CDR3 comprises 15 residues. Kept here is only the CDR3 DNA, which spans 45 bases and is read in frame from base 1. As encoded in the germline V gene (reference sequence), CDR1 is DFQATT while CDR2 is SNEGSKA. Interpreted using the paper, the time point label stands for: newly diagnosed GD, antithyroid drugs for less than 3 months. For both TCR sequencing and RNA sequencing, RNA was extracted from PBMCs in TRIzol. The diagnosis of Graves' disease was made according to American Thyroid Association guidelines. The patients came from an endocrinology department in Xi'an, China. Each patient gave about 10 milliliters of peripheral blood, collected in an EDTA anticoagulant tube. Ficoll Paque Plus density gradient separation was used to isolate PBMCs, and no additional T cell sorting was done. An Agilent 2100 Bioanalyzer and agarose gel were used to check RNA quality, while a NanoDrop 2000 measured RNA concentration.

These records were also assigned to another study, of T cells in Graves' hyperthyroidism and ophthalmopathy. Looking at the second paper: Graves' hyperthyroidism was defined as stable when no progression to ophthalmopathy occurred over 18 months of follow-up. Hyperthyroidism patients were aged 18 to 65 years and newly diagnosed, with disease duration of less than 2 months. The study excluded patients with uncontrolled infections, other autoimmune diseases, pregnancy or lactation. Clinical symptoms, serum thyroxine and TRAb, thyroid ultrasound, and orbital computed tomography formed the basis for the diagnoses. For the first round of RT-PCR on the TCR CDR3, the HTBI primer set was used together with the Qiagen OneStep RT-PCR kit. Blood samples also contained most of the expanded thyroid clonotypes (frequency above 0.001), which suggests that blood repertoires may reflect thyroid immune responses. A 13 V-J signature model separated ophthalmopathy from stable hyperthyroidism, with 87.88% sensitivity and about 81% specificity in cross-validation and 80%/75% in testing. In validation, the model predicted progression to ophthalmopathy a median of 6.5 months before onset, with about 71% sensitivity and 72.22% specificity. A discovery cohort of about a hundred patients, fewer than 50 with Graves' ophthalmopathy and approximately 60 with stable Graves' hyperthyroidism, was used to find distinguishing TCR V-J signatures. Prospective prediction of ophthalmopathy was tested in an independent validation cohort of 18 to 20 hyperthyroidism patients and 15 to 17 patients who later progressed to ophthalmopathy. The roughly 90 discovery patients were divided at random into training and test sets in a 7:3 ratio. In addition, the study compared T-cell repertoires in thyroid tissue and in blood from several Graves' hyperthyroidism patients. After sampling, hyperthyroidism patients received methimazole starting at 30 mg daily, and ophthalmopathy patients received high-dose intravenous methylprednisolone. Libraries were constructed in a second round of multiplex PCR, after which size selection and purification were performed. Libraries were sequenced paired-end with 100 bp reads on an Illumina HiSeq2000. Raw data were processed with SOAPnuke, discarding reads with adapters, uncalled bases, mean Phred below 15, or no exact constant-primer or identifier match. High-quality paired reads were merged with COPE v1.2.5, and unique nucleotide sequences were defined as clonotypes. MiTCR v1.1 was used to align clonotypes to the IMGT TRBV, TRBD and TRBJ reference segments. The analysis was restricted to V-J combinations with a frequency above 0.0001, which together covered 99.2% of the repertoires. A TCS score was defined as the ratio between F50 (clonal expansion) and ExV (chaos), using BLOSUM62-based TCRdist between CDR3 peptides within each V-J. Welch's t-statistics and random forest reduced just over 500 V-J features to about 12, which were used in a naive Bayes classifier (R e1071). Sample size was not statistically predetermined, and investigators were not blinded to group allocation. TCR Vbeta CDR3 sequencing of 120 to 150 peripheral blood samples (over 40 ophthalmopathy, about 80 hyperthyroidism and approximately 17 progressor patients) is reported in the paper.

The TCR sequence derives from a young woman with Graves disease. Donor details come from another sample of the same person, matched by shared clones. The chain couples TRBV20-1 to TRBJ2-2; TRBD1 matches 8 bases in the middle. The sample here was peripheral blood mononuclear cells (PBMCs), taken at new diagnosis, from a patient treated with antithyroid drugs. The DNA sequence is TGCAGTGCTAGACCCCTGGACAGGGCCACCGGGGAGCTGTTTTTT. Its protein is CSARPLDRATGELFF.